These T cell receptor beta chains were read from a single sample in a study of blood T cell repertoires in COVID-19. Assay: immunoSEQ multiplex PCR; the TCRdb copy retains only in-frame clones and omits some. The sample holds fewer than 250,000 clones, about 84% seen once. Material for sequencing was PBMCs or T cells enriched from blood (not recorded which). The source of these receptors is a woman aged 40-49 years with acute COVID-19. Each CDR3 is given with its conserved first and last residue. D genes are given only for firm matches. Clone size is shown for a subset of rows, as once, few, many or a class of expanded clone.

V	J	size	D	DNA	CDR3
TRBV28	TRBJ1-2	-	TRBD1	TGTGCCAGCAGTATTCCGACAGGGTATGGCTACACCTTC	CASSIPTGYGYTF
TRBV7-2	TRBJ1-5	-	-	TGTGCCAGCAGCACTTACCGGGGGGAACAGCCCCAGCATTTT	CASSTYRGEQPQHF
TRBV19	TRBJ1-5	-	-	TGTGCCAGTAGCCACATTGCGGGATGGCCCCAGCATTTT	CASSHIAGWPQHF
TRBV4-2	TRBJ1-3	-	-	TGTGCCAGCAGCCAGACCGTACAGAGTGGAAACACCATATATTTT	CASSQTVQSGNTIYF
TRBV3-1/TRBV3-2	TRBJ2-7	-	TRBD2	TGTGCCAGCAGCCAAGGACTAGCGGGTCCCTACGAGCAGTACTTC	CASSQGLAGPYEQYF
TRBV6-1	TRBJ2-5	-	-	TGTGCCAGCAGTGAAGCCAGGGTTGAGACCCAGTACTTC	CASSEARVETQYF
TRBV25-1	TRBJ1-2	-	-	TGTGCCAGCAGAGAGATTGGGGCAGGGAACTATGGCTACACCTTC	CASREIGAGNYGYTF
TRBV27	TRBJ1-2	-	TRBD1	TGTGCCAGCAGACACCAAACCGCGGGACAGGACTATGGCTACACCTTC	CASRHQTAGQDYGYTF
TRBV5-1	TRBJ2-3	-	TRBD1	TGCGCCAGCAGCCTACAGGGGGATAAAGATACGCAGTATTTT	CASSLQGDKDTQYF
TRBV2	TRBJ2-7	few	TRBD1	TGTGCCAGCAGTGAATGGGACAGGGGCTCCTACGAGCAGTACTTC	CASSEWDRGSYEQYF
TRBV5-1	TRBJ2-7	-	-	TGCGCCAGCAGCTTGGGGCAGATCCTTTACGAGCAGTACTTC	CASSLGQILYEQYF
TRBV25-1	TRBJ1-4	-	-	TGTGCCAGCAGTGATCAGAAGACAGGCGGAAATGAAAAACTGTTTTTT	CASSDQKTGGNEKLFF
TRBV19	TRBJ1-2	-	-	TGTGCCAGTTTGGGAGGTAATGGCTACACCTTC	CASLGGNGYTF
TRBV29-1	TRBJ2-6	-	-	TGCAGCGCAGGACAGTCTGGGGCCAACGTCCTGACTTTC	CSAGQSGANVLTF
TRBV29-1	TRBJ1-1	once	-	TGCAGCGTCCGTCCCAGGGAAGGCACTGAAGCTTTCTTT	CSVRPREGTEAFF
TRBV14	TRBJ1-4	-	-	TGTGCCAGCAGCCATCGGGGGTCAACTAATGAAAAACTGTTTTTT	CASSHRGSTNEKLFF
TRBV7-2	TRBJ2-5	-	TRBD2	TGTGCCAGCAGCTTAGCAACGGGGCTAGCGGGGGTCCAAGAGACCCAGTACTTC	CASSLATGLAGVQETQYF
TRBV10-3	TRBJ2-2	-	-	TGTGCCATCAGAAGGGGGGGCGGGAACACCGGGGAGCTGTTTTTT	CAIRRGGGNTGELFF
TRBV28	TRBJ2-7	once	-	TGTGCCAGCAGTTTATTTAGGAGACAGTCCTACGAGCAGTACTTC	CASSLFRRQSYEQYF
TRBV9	TRBJ1-5	few	-	TGTGCCAGCAGCGCACAGGGTTGGCAGCCCCAGCATTTT	CASSAQGWQPQHF
TRBV4-3	TRBJ2-1	-	-	TGCGCCAGCAGCCTCCGAACCTTAGCGAACTCCTACAATGAGCAGTTCTTC	CASSLRTLANSYNEQFF
TRBV5-1	TRBJ2-1	-	TRBD2	TGCGCCAGCAGCTCCGGGGGACTAGCGGGAGGGCCCTACAATGAGCAGTTCTTC	CASSSGGLAGGPYNEQFF
TRBV27	TRBJ1-5	-	TRBD1	TGTGCCAGCAGTTTAGAGGGGGCAAGCAATCAGCCCCAGCATTTT	CASSLEGASNQPQHF
TRBV15	TRBJ1-5	-	-	TGTGCCACCAGTGGCCCCAATCAGCCCCAGCATTTT	CATSGPNQPQHF
TRBV12-3/TRBV12-4	TRBJ1-2	-	-	TGTGCCAGCAGGCCTACAGCTAACTATGGCTACACCTTC	CASRPTANYGYTF
TRBV30	TRBJ1-4	once	-	TGTGCCTGGGCCCTCGGGGGGGCAACTAATGAAAAACTGTTTTTT	CAWALGGATNEKLFF
TRBV27	TRBJ1-5	-	-	TGTGCCAGCAAGCAACCGGGGAATCAGCCCCAGCATTTT	CASKQPGNQPQHF